This T cell receptor beta chain was obtained from a study of cytomegalovirus exposure and HLA in healthy donors. Findings and caveats of the study: Associated with HLA alleles at 0.05 false discovery rate in a later analysis were some 18,000 TCR beta sequences. Rarity marked most TCR sequences, yet some public TCRs occurred in many donors. CMV serostatus was the sole immune exposure data available.

With 0 bases removed from V and 2 bases from J, the gap between germline ends came to 14 bases. This CDR3 has 16 amino acids. Germline CDR1 LGHNA, CDR2 YSLEER. It was with 60 Vbeta and 13 Jbeta primers that the PCR ran. Original handling: Approximately 79 million unique TCR beta chains, roughly 11 million of them shared, were counted by a later analysis. TCRdb's table, derived via immunoSEQ multiplex PCR, lists solely in-frame clones and lacks some. That table gives V, J and clone size, and the DNA gave D and trimming. The sample has roughly 100,000 clones, 60% to 85% seen once. Of note for this clone: Its cognate antigen is unknown.

The origin of this receptor is a male donor in good health and CMV-seropositive. The chain links TRBV4-3 to TRBJ2-7; D is perhaps TRBD2 (6 bases). The sample comprised PBMCs. This chain's CDR3 is CASSQDLGDSAYEQYF. CDR3 in DNA: TGCGCCAGCAGCCAAGATCTAGGGGACTCTGCCTACGAGCAGTACTTC.